A single TCR beta chain is shown here with its context. Participants, about 18 to 90 years old, spanned more than 20 US areas. Assignments of participants to cohorts depended upon their own reported clinical history. For recovered donors of Cohort 3, there were two negative PCRs, clearance, or symptom resolution. This entry comes from a study of blood T cell repertoires in COVID-19. The method was immunoSEQ multiplex PCR; TCRdb's version includes in-frame clones alone and lacks a portion of them. The sample yields some 330,000 clones, around 90% seen once. The V end was cut by 3 bases, the J end by 5 bases, with 14 bases between. Germline V gene sequence: CDR1 SGHDT, CDR2 YYEEEE. This CDR3 is 14 amino acids long.

This clonotype was obtained from a man aged 25 to 40 who had recovered from COVID-19. Sequencing was carried out using PBMCs or T cells enriched from blood (not recorded which). The V and J genes are TRBV5-6 and TRBJ1-1; maybe TRBD1 (5 bases). The CDR3 sequence: CASSSAWGRTEAFF. The CDR3 DNA sequence: TGTGCCAGCAGCTCCGCTTGGGGGAGGACTGAAGCTTTCTTT.